This note documents a single T cell receptor (beta chain) sequence. There are many counts of this clonotype. It has no known antigen specificity. The record has no base qualities; no much larger clone is one base away. Stable hyperthyroidism was defined as no progression to ophthalmopathy within 18 months of follow-up. Patients with hyperthyroidism were aged 18 to 65 years, had been newly diagnosed, and had a disease duration of less than 2 months. Patients with other autoimmune diseases, uncontrolled infections, pregnancy or lactation were excluded from the study. Diagnosis was based on clinical symptoms, serum thyroxine, TRAb, thyroid ultrasound and orbital computed tomography. Ficoll-Paque density gradient centrifugation was used to isolate PBMCs from 8.5 to 10 ml of fresh peripheral blood. Trizol reagent was used to extract the total RNA, and its quality was then checked on an Agilent 2100 Bioanalyzer.

The record originates from a study of Graves' ophthalmopathy and Graves' hyperthyroidism listed by TCRdb under 2018. For the study in its entirety: Peripheral blood samples were taken at the time of initial diagnosis, before any treatment was given. To tell Graves' ophthalmopathy apart from Graves' hyperthyroidism, and to predict which patients would progress to ophthalmopathy, the study relied on TCR beta repertoire signatures. In total, 135 blood samples were TCR-sequenced: 40 to 45 ophthalmopathy, some 72 hyperthyroidism and some 17 hyperthyroidism-to-ophthalmopathy patients. To explore V-J signatures that separate ophthalmopathy from hyperthyroidism, a discovery set of 100 patients was enrolled, consisting of 40 to 45 with ophthalmopathy and some 56 with stable hyperthyroidism. The independent validation cohort included roughly 19 hyperthyroidism patients plus 17 patients who later progressed from hyperthyroidism to ophthalmopathy. In more than five hyperthyroidism patients, T-cell repertoires of thyroid tissue and blood were compared. After sampling, hyperthyroidism patients received methimazole starting at 30 mg daily, and ophthalmopathy patients received high-dose intravenous methylprednisolone. The 95 to 100 discovery patients were randomly split 7:3 into training and test sets. The research as a whole found: In cross-validation, the 13-signature model distinguished ophthalmopathy from stable hyperthyroidism with about 90% sensitivity and about 81% specificity, while in the test set the corresponding values were about 79% and 69%. Sample size was not statistically predetermined, and group allocation was not concealed from the investigators. Most expanded thyroid clonotypes with frequency above 0.001 were also detected in blood, suggesting blood repertoires may reflect the thyroid immune response. In validation, the model predicted ophthalmopathy progression with 55% to 71% sensitivity and 72.22% specificity; roughly 11 predicted patients were CT-confirmed with GO in a median of approximately six months.

For repertoire sequencing, TCR beta CDR3 regions were amplified from RNA transcripts. HTBI primers and the Qiagen OneStep RT-PCR kit were used in a first-round RT-PCR, which was followed by a second-round multiplex PCR, size selection and purification. Libraries were sequenced on an Illumina HiSeq2000 using paired-end 100 bp reads. Per the source publication's procedure: SOAPnuke was used to process the reads, removing any read that contained adapters or uncalled bases, had a mean Phred below 15, or lacked an exact match to the constant primer or identifier. COPE v1.2.5 was used to merge high-quality paired reads. Unique nucleotide sequences were defined as clonotypes and aligned to IMGT TRB V, D and J references using MiTCR v1.1. The analysis was limited to V-J combinations with a frequency above 0.0001, which together covered 99.2% of repertoires. For each V-J combination, a TCR clonal expansion and chaos score was defined as the ratio of F50 clonal expansion to chaos observed in the TCRdist matrix. Welch's t-statistics and random forest were used to reduce the features to some 13 V-J combinations, which were then used as input to a naive Bayes classifier. The similarity between thyroid and blood repertoires was quantified using the Morisita-Horn index. The public reads were reprocessed in TCRdb via fastp at Q25 and MiXCR, keeping in-frame beta chains. Rows with a matching CDR3 protein are joined into one entry that keeps the most common DNA and genes. TCRdb, not the authors, supplied the V and J calls. The sample table holds hundreds of thousands of distinct CDR3 sequences, of which about 20% were seen once. The top ten hold 7.1% of the sample.

Trimming accounts for 2 bases at V and 3 bases at J, while the number of junction bases matched to no gene is 9. The germline V gene yields SGDLS for CDR1 and YYNGEE for CDR2. The CDR3 starts with the cysteine, ends with the phenylalanine, and has 17 residues. The retained sequence is limited to the CDR3, 51 bases, with the frame set at the first base. The chain is assembled from TRBV9 and TRBJ1-1; 11 of the junction bases match TRBD1. This TCR came from a woman aged 18-35 years with stable Graves' hyperthyroidism. Some clones in this sample may be carry-over from other donors' samples. Donor details come from another sample of the same person, matched by shared clones. The specimen was peripheral blood. The CDR3 is CASSVGDRGSWDTEAFF. The bases are TGTGCCAGCAGCGTTGGGGACAGGGGGAGTTGGGACACTGAAGCTTTCTTT.